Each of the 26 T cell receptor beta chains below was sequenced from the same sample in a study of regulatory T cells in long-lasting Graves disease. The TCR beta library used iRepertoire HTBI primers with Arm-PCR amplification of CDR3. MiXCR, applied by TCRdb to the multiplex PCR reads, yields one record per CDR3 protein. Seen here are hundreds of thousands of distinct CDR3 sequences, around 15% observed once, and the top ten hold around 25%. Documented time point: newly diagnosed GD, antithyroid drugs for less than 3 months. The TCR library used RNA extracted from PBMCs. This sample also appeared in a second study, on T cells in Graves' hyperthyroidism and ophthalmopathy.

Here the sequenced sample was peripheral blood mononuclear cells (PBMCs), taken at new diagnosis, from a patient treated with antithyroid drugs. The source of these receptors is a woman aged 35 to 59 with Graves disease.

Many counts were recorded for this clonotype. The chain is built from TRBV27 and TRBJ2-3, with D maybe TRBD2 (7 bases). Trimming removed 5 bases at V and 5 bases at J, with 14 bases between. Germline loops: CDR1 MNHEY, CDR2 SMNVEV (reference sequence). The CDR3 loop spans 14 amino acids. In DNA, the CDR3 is TGTGCCAGCAGTGCCGCGGGGGCCGTAGATACGCAGTATTTT. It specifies CASSAAGAVDTQYF.

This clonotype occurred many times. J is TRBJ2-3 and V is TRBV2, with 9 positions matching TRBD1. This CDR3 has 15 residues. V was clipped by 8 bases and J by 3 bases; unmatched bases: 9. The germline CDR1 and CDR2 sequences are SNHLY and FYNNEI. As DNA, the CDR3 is TGTGCCAGCGTATGGACAGGGGACGCGACAGATACGCAGTATTTT. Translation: CASVWTGDATDTQYF. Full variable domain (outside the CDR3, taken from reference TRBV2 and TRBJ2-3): EPEVTQTPSHQVTQMGQEVILRCVPISNHLYFYWYRQILGQKVEFLVSFYNNEISEKSEIFDDQFSVERPDGSNFTLKIRSTKLEDSAMYFCASVWTGDATDTQYFGPGTRLTVL.

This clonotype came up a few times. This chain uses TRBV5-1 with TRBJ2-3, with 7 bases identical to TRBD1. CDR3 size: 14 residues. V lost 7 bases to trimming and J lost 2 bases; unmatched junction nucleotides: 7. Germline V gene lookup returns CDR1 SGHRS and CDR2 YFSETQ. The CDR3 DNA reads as TGCGCCAGCTGGCCAGGACAGGCCACAGATACGCAGTATTTT. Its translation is CASWPGQATDTQYF. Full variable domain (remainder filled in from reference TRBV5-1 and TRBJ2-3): KAGVTQTPRYLIKTRGQQVTLSCSPISGHRSVSWYQQTPGQGLQFLFEYFSETQRNKGNFPGRFSGRQFSNSRSEMNVSTLELGDSALYLCASWPGQATDTQYFGPGTRLTVL.

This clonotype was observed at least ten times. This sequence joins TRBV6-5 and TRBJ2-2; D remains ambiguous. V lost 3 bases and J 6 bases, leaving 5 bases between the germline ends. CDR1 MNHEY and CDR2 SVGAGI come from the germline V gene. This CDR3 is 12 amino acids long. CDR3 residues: CASSYWPGELFF. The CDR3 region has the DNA TGTGCCAGCAGTTATTGGCCCGGGGAGCTGTTTTTT.

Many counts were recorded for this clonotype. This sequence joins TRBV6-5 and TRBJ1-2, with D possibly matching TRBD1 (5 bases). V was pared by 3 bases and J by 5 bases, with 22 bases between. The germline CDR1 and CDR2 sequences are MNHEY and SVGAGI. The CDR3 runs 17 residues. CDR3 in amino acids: CASSYGPGKSKGYGYTF. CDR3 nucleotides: TGTGCCAGCAGTTATGGGCCAGGGAAGTCAAAAGGGTATGGCTACACCTTC.

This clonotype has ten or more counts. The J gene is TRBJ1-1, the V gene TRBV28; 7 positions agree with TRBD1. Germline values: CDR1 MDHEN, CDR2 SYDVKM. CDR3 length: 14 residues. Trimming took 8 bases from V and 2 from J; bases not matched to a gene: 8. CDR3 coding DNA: TGTGCCAGCGTACGCAGGGGGGTTAACACTGAAGCTTTCTTT. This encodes CASVRRGVNTEAFF.

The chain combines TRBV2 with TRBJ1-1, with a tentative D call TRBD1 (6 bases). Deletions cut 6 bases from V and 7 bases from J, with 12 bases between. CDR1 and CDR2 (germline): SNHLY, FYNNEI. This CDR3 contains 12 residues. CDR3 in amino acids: CASREGGYEAFF. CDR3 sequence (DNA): TGTGCCAGCAGAGAGGGGGGCTATGAAGCTTTCTTT.

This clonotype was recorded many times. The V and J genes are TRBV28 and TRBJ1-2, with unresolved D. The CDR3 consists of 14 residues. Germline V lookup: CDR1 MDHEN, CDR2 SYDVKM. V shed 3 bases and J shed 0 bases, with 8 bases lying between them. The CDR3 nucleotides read TGTGCCAGCAGTTTTTCCCAGGCTAACTATGGCTACACCTTC. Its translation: CASSFSQANYGYTF.

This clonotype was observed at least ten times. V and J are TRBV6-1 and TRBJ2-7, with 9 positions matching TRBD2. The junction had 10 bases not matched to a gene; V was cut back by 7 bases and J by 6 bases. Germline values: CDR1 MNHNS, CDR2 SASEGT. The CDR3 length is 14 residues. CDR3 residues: CASTLSGGGPEQYF. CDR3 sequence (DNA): TGTGCCAGCACCCTTAGCGGGGGAGGCCCCGAGCAGTACTTC.

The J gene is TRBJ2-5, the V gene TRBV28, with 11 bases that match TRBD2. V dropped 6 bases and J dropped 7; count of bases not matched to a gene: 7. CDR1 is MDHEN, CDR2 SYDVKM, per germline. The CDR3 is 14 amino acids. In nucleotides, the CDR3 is TGTGCCAGCAGCCTAGCGGGGGGTGTAGGGACCCAGTACTTC. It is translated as CASSLAGGVGTQYF.

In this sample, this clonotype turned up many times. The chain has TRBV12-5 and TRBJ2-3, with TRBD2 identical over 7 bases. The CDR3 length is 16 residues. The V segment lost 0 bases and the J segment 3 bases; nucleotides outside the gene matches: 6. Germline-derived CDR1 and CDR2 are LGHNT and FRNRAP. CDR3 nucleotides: TGTGCTAGTGGTTTGGTACTTTACGGGGGGACAGATACGCAGTATTTT. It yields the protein CASGLVLYGGTDTQYF.

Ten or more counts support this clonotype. Here the CDR3 reads CASSPPRGSNQPQHF. In nucleotides, the CDR3 is TGTGCCAGCAGCCCCCCCAGGGGAAGCAATCAGCCCCAGCATTTT. The chain links TRBV28 to TRBJ1-5; D may be TRBD1 (6 bases). Deletions cut 6 bases from V and 1 base from J, with 13 bases between. The CDR3 contains 15 residues. CDR1 is MDHEN and CDR2 is SYDVKM in the germline V gene.

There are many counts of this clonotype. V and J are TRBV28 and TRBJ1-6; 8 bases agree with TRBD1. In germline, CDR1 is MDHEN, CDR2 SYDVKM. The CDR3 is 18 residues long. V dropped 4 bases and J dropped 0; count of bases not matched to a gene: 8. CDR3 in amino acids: CASSSRQGQSSYNSPLHF. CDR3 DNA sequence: TGTGCCAGCAGTTCCCGACAGGGGCAGAGCTCCTATAATTCACCCCTCCACTTT.

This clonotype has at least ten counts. As DNA, the CDR3 is TGCAGTGTGCTAGATTCCCCCGCTGGAGACACTGAAGCTTTCTTT. Amino acid sequence: CSVLDSPAGDTEAFF. The chain carries TRBV20-1 and TRBJ1-1, with unresolved D. From germline, CDR1 is DFQATT and CDR2 SNEGSKA (reference sequence). The germline V and J ends were trimmed by 7 bases and 3 bases, with 21 bases remaining between them. This CDR3 is 15 amino acids long.

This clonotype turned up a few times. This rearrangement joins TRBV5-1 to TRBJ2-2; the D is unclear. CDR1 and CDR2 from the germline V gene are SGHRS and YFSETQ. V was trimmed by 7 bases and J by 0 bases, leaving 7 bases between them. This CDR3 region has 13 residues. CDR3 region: CASGQANTGELFF. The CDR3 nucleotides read TGCGCCAGCGGCCAAGCGAACACCGGGGAGCTGTTTTTT.

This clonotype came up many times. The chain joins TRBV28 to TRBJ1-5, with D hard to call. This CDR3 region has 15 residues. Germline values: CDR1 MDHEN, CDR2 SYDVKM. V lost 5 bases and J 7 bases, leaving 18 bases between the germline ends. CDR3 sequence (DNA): TGTGCCAGCAGTGCTACAACATCACATCGACAGCCCCAGCATTTT. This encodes CASSATTSHRQPQHF.

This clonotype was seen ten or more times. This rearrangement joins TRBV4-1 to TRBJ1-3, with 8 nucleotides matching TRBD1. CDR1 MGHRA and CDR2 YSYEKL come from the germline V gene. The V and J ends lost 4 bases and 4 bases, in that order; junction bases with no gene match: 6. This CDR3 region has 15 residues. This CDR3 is CASSLGQALGNTIYF. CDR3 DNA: TGCGCCAGCAGCCTGGGACAGGCTTTGGGAAACACCATATATTTT.

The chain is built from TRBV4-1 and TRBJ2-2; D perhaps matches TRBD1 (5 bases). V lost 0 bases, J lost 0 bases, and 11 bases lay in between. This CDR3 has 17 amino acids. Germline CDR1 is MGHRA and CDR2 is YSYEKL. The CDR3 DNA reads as TGCGCCAGCAGCCAAGATCCTGGGGCTGCGAACACCGGGGAGCTGTTTTTT. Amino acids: CASSQDPGAANTGELFF.

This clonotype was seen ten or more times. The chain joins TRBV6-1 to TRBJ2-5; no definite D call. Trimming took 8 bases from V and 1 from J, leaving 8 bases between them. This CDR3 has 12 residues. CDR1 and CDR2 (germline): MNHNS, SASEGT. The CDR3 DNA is TGTGCCAGCTGTCGACTCCAAGAGACCCAGTACTTC. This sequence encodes CASCRLQETQYF.

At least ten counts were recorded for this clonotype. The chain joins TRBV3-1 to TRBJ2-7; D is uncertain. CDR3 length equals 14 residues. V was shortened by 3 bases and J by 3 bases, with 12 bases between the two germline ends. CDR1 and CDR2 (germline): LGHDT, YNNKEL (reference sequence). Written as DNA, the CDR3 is TGTGCCAGCAGCCAGGATCACTGGGACTACGAGCAGTACTTC. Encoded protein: CASSQDHWDYEQYF.

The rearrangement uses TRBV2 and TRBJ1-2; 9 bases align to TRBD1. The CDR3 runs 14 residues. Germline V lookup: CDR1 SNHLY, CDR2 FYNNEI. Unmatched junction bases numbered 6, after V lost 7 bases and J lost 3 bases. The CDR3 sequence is CASTSTGGDYGYTF. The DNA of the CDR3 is TGTGCCAGCACTTCGACAGGGGGAGACTATGGCTACACCTTC.

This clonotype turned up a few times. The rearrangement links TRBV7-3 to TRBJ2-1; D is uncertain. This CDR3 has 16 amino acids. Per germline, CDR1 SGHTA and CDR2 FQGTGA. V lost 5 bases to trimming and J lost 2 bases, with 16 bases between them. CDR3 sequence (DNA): TGTGCCAGCAGCCTCTCCCCACGGAAACCCTACAATGAGCAGTTCTTC. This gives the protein CASSLSPRKPYNEQFF.

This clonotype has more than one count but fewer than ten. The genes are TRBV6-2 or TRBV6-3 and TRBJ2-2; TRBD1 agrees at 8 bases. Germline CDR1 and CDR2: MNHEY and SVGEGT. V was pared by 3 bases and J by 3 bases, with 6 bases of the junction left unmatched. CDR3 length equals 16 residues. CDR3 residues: CASSYLSGGDTGELFF. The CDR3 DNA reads TGTGCCAGCAGTTATTTGTCAGGGGGCGACACCGGGGAGCTGTTTTTT.

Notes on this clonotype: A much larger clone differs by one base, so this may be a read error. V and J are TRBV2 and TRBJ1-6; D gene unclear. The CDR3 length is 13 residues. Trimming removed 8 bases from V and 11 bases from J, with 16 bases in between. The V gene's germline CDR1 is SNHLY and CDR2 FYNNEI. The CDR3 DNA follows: TGTGCCAGCGGAGAGTGGGAGCGTCCACCCCTCCACTTT. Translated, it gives CASGEWERPPLHF.

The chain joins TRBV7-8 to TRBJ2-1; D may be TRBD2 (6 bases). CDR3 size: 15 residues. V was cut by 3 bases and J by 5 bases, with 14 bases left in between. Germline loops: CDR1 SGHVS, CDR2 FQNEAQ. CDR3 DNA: TGTGCCAGCAGCTTCCGGGAGCGACACGACAATGAGCAGTTCTTC. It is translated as CASSFRERHDNEQFF. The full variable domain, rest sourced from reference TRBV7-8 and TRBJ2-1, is GAGVSQSPRYKVAKRGQDVALRCDPISGHVSLFWYQQALGQGPEFLTYFQNEAQLDKSGLPSDRFFAERPEGSVSTLKIQRTQQEDSAVYLCASSFRERHDNEQFFGPGTRLTVL.

CDR3 in DNA: TGCAGCGTGGGGGACCCCTATGGCTACACCTTC. Encoded protein: CSVGDPYGYTF. The rearrangement uses TRBV29-1 and TRBJ1-2; D may be TRBD1 (5 bases). The CDR3 runs 11 residues. Germline CDR1 reads SQVTM; CDR2 reads ANQGSEA. With 6 bases removed from V and 4 bases from J, the gap between germline ends came to 9 bases.